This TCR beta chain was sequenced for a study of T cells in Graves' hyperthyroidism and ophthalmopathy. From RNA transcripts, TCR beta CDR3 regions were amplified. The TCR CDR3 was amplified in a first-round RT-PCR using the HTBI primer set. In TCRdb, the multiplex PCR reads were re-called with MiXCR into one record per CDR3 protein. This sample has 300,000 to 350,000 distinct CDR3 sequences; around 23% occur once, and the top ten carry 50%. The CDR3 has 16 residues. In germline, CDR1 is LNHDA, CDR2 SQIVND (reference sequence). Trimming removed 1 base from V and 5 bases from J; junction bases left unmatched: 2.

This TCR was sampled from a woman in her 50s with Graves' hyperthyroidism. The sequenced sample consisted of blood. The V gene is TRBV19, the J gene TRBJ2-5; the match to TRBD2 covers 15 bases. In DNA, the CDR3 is TGTGCCAGTAGTATAGGGACTAGCGGGGGGGCCGAGACCCAGTACTTC. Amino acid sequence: CASSIGTSGGAETQYF.